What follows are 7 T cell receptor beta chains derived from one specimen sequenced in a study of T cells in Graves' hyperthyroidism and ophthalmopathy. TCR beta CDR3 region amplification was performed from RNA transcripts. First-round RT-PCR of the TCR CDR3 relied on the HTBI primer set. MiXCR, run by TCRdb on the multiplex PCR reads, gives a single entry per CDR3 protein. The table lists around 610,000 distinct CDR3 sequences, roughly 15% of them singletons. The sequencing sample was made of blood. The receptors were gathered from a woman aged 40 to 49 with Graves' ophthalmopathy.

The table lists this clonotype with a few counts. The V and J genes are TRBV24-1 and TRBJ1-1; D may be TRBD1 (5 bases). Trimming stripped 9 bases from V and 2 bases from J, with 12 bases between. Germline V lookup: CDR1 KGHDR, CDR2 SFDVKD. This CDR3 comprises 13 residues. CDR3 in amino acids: CATPLTVNTEAFF. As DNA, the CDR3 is TGTGCCACCCCCCTGACAGTTAACACTGAAGCTTTCTTT.

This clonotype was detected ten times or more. CDR3 protein: CAISAGGGVGYEQFF. The CDR3 region has the DNA TGTGCCATCAGTGCTGGTGGGGGAGTCGGGTATGAGCAGTTCTTC. The chain combines TRBV10-3 with TRBJ2-1; D may correspond to TRBD1 or TRBD2 (5 bases each). From germline, CDR1 is ENHRY and CDR2 SYGVKD. Deletions cut 4 bases from V and 8 bases from J, with 18 bases between. The CDR3 runs 15 residues.

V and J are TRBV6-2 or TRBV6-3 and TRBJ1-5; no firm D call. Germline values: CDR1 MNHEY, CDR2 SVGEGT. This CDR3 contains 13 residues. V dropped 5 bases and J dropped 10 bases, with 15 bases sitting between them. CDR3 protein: CASSRGRSAPQHF. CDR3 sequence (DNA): TGTGCCAGCAGTCGCGGGAGATCAGCTCCCCAGCATTTT.

In nucleotides, the CDR3 is TGCGCCAGCAGCCCTCGTGGGACAGGGGGTTTTTCTTCCTACGAGCAGTACTTC. It translates to CASSPRGTGGFSSYEQYF. The chain joins TRBV4-1 to TRBJ2-7; 11 nucleotides align to TRBD1. The germline V gene encodes CDR1 MGHRA and CDR2 YSYEKL. The CDR3 has 18 amino acids. V trimming: 4 bases; J trimming: 1 base; junction bases outside the gene matches: 12.

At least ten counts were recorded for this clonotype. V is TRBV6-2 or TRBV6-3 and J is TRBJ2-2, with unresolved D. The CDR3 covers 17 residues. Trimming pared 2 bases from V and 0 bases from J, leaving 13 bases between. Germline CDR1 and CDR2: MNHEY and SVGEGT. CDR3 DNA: TGTGCCAGCAGTTACAATGGGCAGAAAACGAACACCGGGGAGCTGTTTTTT. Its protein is CASSYNGQKTNTGELFF.

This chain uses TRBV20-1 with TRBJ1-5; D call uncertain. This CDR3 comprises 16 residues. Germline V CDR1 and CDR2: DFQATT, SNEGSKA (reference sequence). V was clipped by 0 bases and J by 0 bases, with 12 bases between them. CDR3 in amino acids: CSARDFTEDSNQPQHF. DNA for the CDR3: TGCAGTGCTAGAGATTTTACAGAAGATAGCAATCAGCCCCAGCATTTT.

CDR3 residues: CASSWTGDDRPQHF. The CDR3 nucleotides read TGTGCCAGCTCATGGACAGGAGACGACCGGCCCCAGCATTTT. V usage is TRBV18 and J usage is TRBJ1-5; 7 nucleotides line up with TRBD1. Trimming took 5 bases from V and 9 from J; bases not matched to a gene: 10. The CDR3 length is 14 residues. Germline V gene sequence: CDR1 KGHSH, CDR2 LQKENI.